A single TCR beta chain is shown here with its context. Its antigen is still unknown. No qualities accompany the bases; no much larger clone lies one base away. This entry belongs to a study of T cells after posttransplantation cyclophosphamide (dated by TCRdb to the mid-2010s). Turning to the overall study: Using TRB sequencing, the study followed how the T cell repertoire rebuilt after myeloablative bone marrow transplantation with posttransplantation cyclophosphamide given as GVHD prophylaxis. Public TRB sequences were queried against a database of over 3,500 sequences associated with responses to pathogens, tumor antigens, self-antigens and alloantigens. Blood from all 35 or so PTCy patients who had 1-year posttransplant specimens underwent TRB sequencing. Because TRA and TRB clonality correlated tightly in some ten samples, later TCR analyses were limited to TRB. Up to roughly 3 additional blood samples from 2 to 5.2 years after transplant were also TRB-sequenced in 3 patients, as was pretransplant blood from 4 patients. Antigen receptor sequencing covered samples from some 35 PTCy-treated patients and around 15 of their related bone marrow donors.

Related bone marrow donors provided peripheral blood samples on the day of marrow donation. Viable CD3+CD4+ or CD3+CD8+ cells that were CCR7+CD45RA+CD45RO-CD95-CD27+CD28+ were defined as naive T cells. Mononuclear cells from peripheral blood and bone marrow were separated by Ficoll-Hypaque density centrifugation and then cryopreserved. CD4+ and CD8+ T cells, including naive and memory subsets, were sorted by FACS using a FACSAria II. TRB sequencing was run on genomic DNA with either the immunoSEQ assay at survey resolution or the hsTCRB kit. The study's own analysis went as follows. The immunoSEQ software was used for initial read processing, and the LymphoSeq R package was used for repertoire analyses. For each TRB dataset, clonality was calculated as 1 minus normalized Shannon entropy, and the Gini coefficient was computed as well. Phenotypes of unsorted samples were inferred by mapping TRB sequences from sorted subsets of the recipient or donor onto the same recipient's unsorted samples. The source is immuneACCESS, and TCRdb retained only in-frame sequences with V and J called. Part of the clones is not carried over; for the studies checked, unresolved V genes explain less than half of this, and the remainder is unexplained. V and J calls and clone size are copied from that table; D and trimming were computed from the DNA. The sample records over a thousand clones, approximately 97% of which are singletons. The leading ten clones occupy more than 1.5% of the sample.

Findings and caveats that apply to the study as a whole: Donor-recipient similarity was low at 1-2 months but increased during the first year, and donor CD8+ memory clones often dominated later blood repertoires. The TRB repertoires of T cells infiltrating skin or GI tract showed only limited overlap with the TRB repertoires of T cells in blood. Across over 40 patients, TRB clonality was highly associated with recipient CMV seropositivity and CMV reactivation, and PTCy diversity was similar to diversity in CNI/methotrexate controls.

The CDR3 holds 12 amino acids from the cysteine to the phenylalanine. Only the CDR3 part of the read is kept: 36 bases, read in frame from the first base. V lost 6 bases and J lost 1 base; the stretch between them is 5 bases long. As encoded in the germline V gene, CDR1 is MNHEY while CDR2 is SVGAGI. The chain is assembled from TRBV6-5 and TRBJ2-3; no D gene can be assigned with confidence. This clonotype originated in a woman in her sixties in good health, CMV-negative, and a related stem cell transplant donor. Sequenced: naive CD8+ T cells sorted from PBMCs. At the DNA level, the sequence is TGTGCCAGCAGCCCGGGCACAGATACGCAGTATTTT. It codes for CASSPGTDTQYF.